This T cell receptor beta chain was captured by sequencing in a study of T cells in Graves' hyperthyroidism and ophthalmopathy. Trimming took 4 bases from V and 5 from J; bases not matched to a gene: 11. Per the germline V gene, CDR1 is SGHDT and CDR2 is YYEEEE. The CDR3 extends over 15 amino acids. Amplification targeted TCR beta CDR3 regions from RNA transcripts. HTBI primers were the set used in a first-round RT-PCR of the TCR CDR3. TCRdb recomputed calls from the multiplex PCR reads with MiXCR, one row per CDR3 protein. Among nearly 750,000 distinct CDR3 sequences listed, about 35% were seen once. Isolation of PBMCs was performed on 8 to 10 ml fresh peripheral blood.

This chain connects TRBV5-6 to TRBJ1-2, with 7 bases lining up with TRBD1. The TCR sequence derives from a woman aged 40 to 50 with Graves' hyperthyroidism. Sequencing used blood. The CDR3 DNA sequence: TGTGCCAGCAGCCTAAGAAGACAGGGAAATTATGGCTACACCTTC. It encodes CASSLRRQGNYGYTF.